The 2 T cell receptor beta chains below come from one sample, sequenced in a study of beta chain features in type 1 diabetes (dated by TCRdb to 2017 to 2018). The library was generated by the immunoSEQ multiplex PCR assay. The entire amount of isolated RNA was reverse transcribed using the High Capacity cDNA Reverse Transcription Kit, so the sequenced TCRB transcripts were expressed ones. This immuneACCESS table, as held by TCRdb, lists in-frame sequences with V and J called but not all clones. Of the missing ones, under half trace to an unresolved V gene in checked studies; the others have no known cause. For this sample the table gives about 350,000 clones, of which less than 20% were detected only once. The ten largest clones take up around 0.044% of the sample. Input material: naive CD4+ T cells from blood. In light of the paper, this sample's cell subset or site label describes: true naive CD4+ T cells. These TCRs come from a woman aged 18-29 years in good health.

This chain uses TRBV5-1 with TRBJ2-1, with D tentatively TRBD1 (6 bases). CDR3 length: 13 residues. Trimming left V 3 bases short and J 7 bases short, with 11 bases between. Germline V gene sequence: CDR1 SGHRS, CDR2 YFSETQ. DNA for the CDR3: TGCGCCAGCAGCTCAAGGACAGAGAATGAGCAGTTCTTC. It codes for CASSSRTENEQFF.

The genes are TRBV18 and TRBJ2-3, with D unresolved. Trimming cost V 6 bases and J 2 bases, with 12 bases left between them. The length of the CDR3 is 14 residues. Germline-derived CDR1 and CDR2 are KGHSH and LQKENI. The CDR3 sequence: CASSLGRNTDTQYF. CDR3 in DNA: TGTGCCAGCTCCCTTGGCAGGAACACAGATACGCAGTATTTT.